Below, 29 T cell receptor beta chains from the same sample are listed, as sequenced in a study of cytomegalovirus exposure and HLA in healthy donors. The assay was immunoSEQ multiplex PCR, and TCRdb's table has in-frame clones only and misses some. The sample lists roughly 70,000 clones; approximately 95% were seen once. Input material: PBMCs. The receptors stem from a man younger than 35 in good health and CMV-seropositive.

The chain is built from TRBV9 and TRBJ1-5; TRBD1 matches 7 bases. CDR1 and CDR2 (germline): SGDLS, YYNGEE. Unmatched junction bases numbered 7, after V lost 4 bases and J lost 3 bases. There are 15 residues in the CDR3. CDR3 in DNA: TGTGCCAGCAGCCCCAGTGGGACAGTCAATCAGCCCCAGCATTTT. This sequence encodes CASSPSGTVNQPQHF.

The chain links TRBV30 to TRBJ2-1; 16 bases align to TRBD2. The CDR3 has 17 amino acids. The trim removed 3 bases at V and 0 bases at J, leaving 2 bases unmatched. From germline, CDR1 is GTSNPN and CDR2 SVGIG (reference sequence). The CDR3 region has the DNA TGTGCCTGGAGAGGGACTAGCGGGAGGGCCTCCTACAATGAGCAGTTCTTC. Amino acids: CAWRGTSGRASYNEQFF.

The CDR3 DNA sequence: TGTGCCAGCAGCTTGGCGACAGGGAGGATCAACGAGCAGTACTTC. Translated: CASSLATGRINEQYF. The chain joins TRBV5-4 to TRBJ2-7; weak D call: TRBD1 (7 bases). V lost 0 bases to trimming and J lost 5 bases, with 15 bases between them. CDR1 SGHNT and CDR2 YYREEE come from the germline V gene (reference sequence). CDR3 length equals 15 residues.

The chain uses TRBV28 and TRBJ2-7, with 8 positions matching TRBD1. V lost 8 bases, J lost 3 bases, and 3 bases stayed unmatched. Per the germline V gene, CDR1 is MDHEN and CDR2 is SYDVKM. This CDR3 region has 12 residues. This CDR3 is CASRQGFYEQYF. The CDR3 region has the DNA TGTGCCAGCCGACAGGGGTTCTACGAGCAGTACTTC.

The chain joins TRBV6-5 to TRBJ1-2, with 7 bases matching TRBD1. This CDR3 has 14 residues. The junction had 7 bases not matched to a gene; V was cut back by 7 bases and J by 2 bases. CDR1 and CDR2 from the germline V gene are MNHEY and SVGAGI. CDR3 residues: CASIRDSGNYGYTF. The CDR3 DNA reads as TGTGCCAGCATTCGGGACAGCGGGAACTATGGCTACACCTTC.

The chain couples TRBV5-1 to TRBJ1-1, with 9 bases lining up with TRBD1. The CDR3 sequence is 15 residues long. Germline CDR1 is SGHRS and CDR2 is YFSETQ. Germline trimming cut 4 bases from V and 2 bases from J; bases unmatched to any gene: 6. For the CDR3, the DNA is TGCGCCAGCAGCGTACCCACAGGGGGCAACACTGAAGCTTTCTTT. Protein sequence: CASSVPTGGNTEAFF.

The chain is built from TRBV5-1 and TRBJ1-1, with D perhaps TRBD1 (5 bases). The germline CDR1 and CDR2 sequences are SGHRS and YFSETQ. The CDR3 is 15 residues long. Trimming pared 4 bases from V and 3 bases from J, leaving 16 bases between. The CDR3 sequence: CASSPGRGGDTEAFF. CDR3 bases: TGCGCCAGCAGCCCCGGACGGGGGGGAGACACTGAAGCTTTCTTT.

The chain recombines TRBV6-5 with TRBJ2-2; D not resolved. The CDR3 runs to 16 residues. The germline V and J ends were trimmed by 0 bases and 1 base, with 9 bases remaining between them. Germline CDR1 and CDR2: MNHEY and SVGAGI. In DNA form, the CDR3 reads TGTGCCAGCAGTTACTCGACCCCGGGGAACACCGGGGAGCTGTTTTTT. It is translated as CASSYSTPGNTGELFF.

The J gene is TRBJ2-7, the V gene TRBV27; unclear D gene. Trimming removed 0 bases at V and 1 base at J, with 7 bases between. CDR1 is MNHEY and CDR2 is SMNVEV in the germline V gene (reference sequence). The CDR3 runs 14 residues. DNA of the CDR3: TGTGCCAGCAGTTTATCCATTCAATCCTACGAGCAGTACTTC. Protein product: CASSLSIQSYEQYF.

This chain uses TRBV6-1 with TRBJ1-1, with D perhaps matching TRBD1 (5 bases). With 7 bases removed from V and 6 bases from J, the gap between germline ends came to 18 bases. The CDR3 has 14 residues. Germline CDR1 and CDR2: MNHNS and SASEGT. The chain's CDR3 is CASTQGEGGAEAFF. The CDR3 DNA is TGTGCCAGCACCCAAGGGGAGGGAGGCGCTGAAGCTTTCTTT.

The CDR3 loop reads CASSLAGTNEKLFF. The CDR3 DNA sequence: TGTGCCAGCAGCTTAGCGGGGACAAATGAAAAACTGTTTTTT. The J gene is TRBJ1-4, the V gene TRBV7-9; D may be TRBD1 (6 bases). Deletions cut 0 bases from V and 5 bases from J, with 7 bases between. The CDR3 is 14 residues long. CDR1 and CDR2 (germline): SEHNR, FQNEAQ (reference sequence).

CDR3: CASSSTPRVSSYNEQFF. DNA for the CDR3: TGTGCCAGCAGCTCAACCCCCCGGGTCAGCTCCTACAATGAGCAGTTCTTC. The J gene is TRBJ2-1, the V gene TRBV7-3, with D unresolved. The CDR3 is made up of 17 amino acids. The V gene's germline CDR1 is SGHTA and CDR2 FQGTGA. Trimming cost V 4 bases and J 0 bases, with 16 bases left between them.

This chain connects TRBV29-1 to TRBJ1-2; no reliable D call. The V gene's germline CDR1 is SQVTM and CDR2 ANQGSEA. Trimming stripped 8 bases from V and 7 bases from J, with 17 bases between. The CDR3 has 12 residues. In DNA, the CDR3 is TGCAGCACTGTTGGGGAGGTCAGTGGCTACACCTTC. It yields the protein CSTVGEVSGYTF.

V gene TRBV28 combines with J gene TRBJ2-7, with TRBD2 identical over 10 bases. Germline values: CDR1 MDHEN, CDR2 SYDVKM. This CDR3 comprises 14 residues. Germline trimming cut 6 bases from V and 4 bases from J; bases unmatched to any gene: 6. The chain's CDR3 is CASSRGLAFYEQYF. The CDR3 DNA reads as TGTGCCAGCAGCAGGGGACTAGCGTTTTACGAGCAGTACTTC. The variable domain in full, completed from reference TRBV28 and TRBJ2-7, reads DVKVTQSSRYLVKRTGEKVFLECVQDMDHENMFWYRQDPGLGLRLIYFSYDVKMKEKGDIPEGYSVSREKKERFSLILESASTNQTSMYLCASSRGLAFYEQYFGPGTRLTVT.

This chain uses TRBV28 with TRBJ1-2; TRBD1 is a possible D gene (5 bases). Germline V gene lookup returns CDR1 MDHEN and CDR2 SYDVKM. This CDR3 has 14 amino acids. Trimming removed 2 bases at V and 3 bases at J, with 10 bases between. Here the CDR3 reads CASSLAGGDYGYTF. DNA for the CDR3: TGTGCCAGCAGTTTAGCGGGGGGGGACTATGGCTACACCTTC.

This rearrangement joins TRBV5-4 to TRBJ2-1; 7 bases are shared with TRBD1. The germline gives CDR1 SGHNT, CDR2 YYREEE (reference sequence). CDR3 length equals 17 residues. V was pared by 0 bases and J by 0 bases, with 6 bases of the junction left unmatched. The CDR3 is CASSLGGGGSSYNEQFF. DNA for the CDR3: TGTGCCAGCAGCTTGGGAGGGGGCGGGTCCTCCTACAATGAGCAGTTCTTC.

About this clone itself: A junction boundary mismatches the germline segment, possibly from a read error. The rearrangement uses TRBV28 and TRBJ2-7, with unresolved D. The CDR3 loop spans 11 amino acids. Germline V gene data show CDR1 as MDHEN and CDR2 as SYDVKM. CDR3 DNA sequence: TGTGCCAGCAGTTTAGCGTCCCCCCTTGTCTTC. It yields the protein CASSLASPLVF. The whole variable domain, remainder taken from reference TRBV28 and TRBJ2-7, is DVKVTQSSRYLVKRTGEKVFLECVQDMDHENMFWYRQDPGLGLRLIYFSYDVKMKEKGDIPEGYSVSREKKERFSLILESASTNQTSMYLCASSLASPLVFGPGTRLTVT.

V usage is TRBV7-3 and J usage is TRBJ1-1; no firm D call. V was cut by 5 bases and J by 5 bases, with 9 bases left in between. Germline V gives CDR1 SGHTA, CDR2 FQGTGA. This CDR3 is 12 amino acids long. The CDR3 loop is CASSPGGTEAFF. The CDR3 DNA reads TGTGCCAGCAGCCCGGGTGGAACTGAAGCTTTCTTT.

This chain joins TRBV28 and TRBJ1-3, with TRBD1 matching 7 bases. Germline CDR1 is MDHEN and CDR2 is SYDVKM. The junction had 12 bases not matched to a gene; V was cut back by 4 bases and J by 0 bases. The CDR3 sequence is 18 residues long. CDR3 residues: CASSSRTGDNFSGNTIYF. CDR3 in DNA: TGTGCCAGCAGTTCCAGGACAGGTGACAACTTCTCTGGAAACACCATATATTTT.

This chain joins TRBV25-1 and TRBJ1-1; 7 bases are a match to TRBD1. CDR1 MGHDK and CDR2 SYGVNS come from the germline V gene. The ends lost 2 bases at V and 4 bases at J; junction bases unmatched: 7. This CDR3 has 15 residues. The CDR3 spells CASSEPRQGGTEAFF. In DNA form, the CDR3 reads TGTGCCAGCAGTGAACCGAGACAGGGTGGCACTGAAGCTTTCTTT. The complete variable domain, with remaining parts taken from reference TRBV25-1 and TRBJ1-1, reads EADIYQTPRYLVIGTGKKITLECSQTMGHDKMYWYQQDPGMELHLIHYSYGVNSTEKGDLSSESTVSRIRTEHFPLTLESARPSHTSQYLCASSEPRQGGTEAFFGQGTRLTVV.

The genes are TRBV5-5 and TRBJ1-4; 9 bases align to TRBD1. Germline V CDR1 and CDR2: SGHKS, YYEKEE (reference sequence). The CDR3 has 16 residues. V lost 0 bases, J lost 2 bases, and 2 bases stayed unmatched. The CDR3 spells CASSLGQGVTNEKLFF. The CDR3 DNA follows: TGTGCCAGCAGCTTGGGACAGGGGGTGACTAATGAAAAACTGTTTTTT.

V gene TRBV11-3 combines with J gene TRBJ2-3, with unresolved D. The CDR3 has 18 amino acids. Trimming removed 2 bases from V and 6 bases from J, with 24 bases in between. Per the germline V gene, CDR1 is SGHNT and CDR2 is YENEEA. This CDR3 reads CASSLLPWAPLSYDTQYF. The CDR3 coding sequence is TGTGCCAGCAGCTTACTCCCCTGGGCCCCTCTTTCGTACGATACGCAGTATTTT.

The gene calls are TRBV10-3 and TRBJ1-2; D is undetermined. Germline CDR1 is ENHRY and CDR2 is SYGVKD. Trimming removed 5 bases at V and 5 bases at J, with 12 bases between. The length of the CDR3 is 13 residues. CDR3 amino acids: CAISQGRDYGYTF. In nucleotides, the CDR3 is TGTGCCATCAGTCAAGGGCGGGATTATGGCTACACCTTC.

This clone has just a few counts. The genes are TRBV6-1 and TRBJ1-2; 7 bases agree with TRBD1. Germline values: CDR1 MNHNS, CDR2 SASEGT. V was clipped by 1 base and J by 7 bases; unmatched bases: 9. The CDR3 is made up of 15 amino acids. CDR3 bases: TGTGCCAGCAGTGAAGGACAGGGTTTCGTTTCTGGCTACACCTTC. This gives the protein CASSEGQGFVSGYTF.

This sequence joins TRBV28 and TRBJ1-1, with D possibly TRBD1 on 6 matching bases. CDR3 length: 15 residues. The germline V gene encodes CDR1 MDHEN and CDR2 SYDVKM. Trimming took 5 bases from V and 1 from J, leaving 14 bases between them. The CDR3 nucleotides read TGTGCCAGCAGTGAACCAGGGGTGGGGAACACTGAAGCTTTCTTT. As protein: CASSEPGVGNTEAFF. The full variable domain, in which reference TRBV28 and TRBJ1-1 provide the parts outside the CDR3, is DVKVTQSSRYLVKRTGEKVFLECVQDMDHENMFWYRQDPGLGLRLIYFSYDVKMKEKGDIPEGYSVSREKKERFSLILESASTNQTSMYLCASSEPGVGNTEAFFGQGTRLTVV.

The chain has TRBV5-1 and TRBJ2-5; the D is unclear. With 5 bases removed from V and 1 base from J, the gap between germline ends came to 9 bases. The CDR3 is 13 amino acids. Germline V lookup: CDR1 SGHRS, CDR2 YFSETQ. Written as DNA, the CDR3 is TGCGCCAGCAGTCCCGCCGGCCAAGAGACCCAGTACTTC. Its protein product is CASSPAGQETQYF.

V gene TRBV6-5 combines with J gene TRBJ2-1; D is uncertain. The V and J ends lost 5 bases and 4 bases respectively, with 9 bases between them. CDR1 and CDR2 (germline): MNHEY, SVGAGI. The CDR3 totals 13 residues. CDR3 nucleotides: TGTGCCAGCAGTGATGCGGAATACAATGAGCAGTTCTTC. Translated, it gives CASSDAEYNEQFF.

This clone was seen once. This chain joins TRBV7-9 and TRBJ2-7, with TRBD1 matching 11 bases. Trimming at V came to 7 bases and at J to 2 bases, leaving 7 bases not matched to a gene. CDR1 and CDR2 from the germline V gene are SEHNR and FQNEAQ (reference sequence). The CDR3 runs to 15 residues. Written as DNA, the CDR3 is TGTGCCAGCACCACTTTGGGACAGGGGGCCTACGAGCAGTACTTC. Residues: CASTTLGQGAYEQYF.

The chain links TRBV18 to TRBJ1-5, with a weak D call TRBD1 (6 bases). The germline V and J ends were trimmed by 3 bases and 3 bases, with 12 bases remaining between them. The germline CDR1 and CDR2 sequences are KGHSH and LQKENI. This CDR3 comprises 15 residues. CDR3 sequence: CASSPIRDTNQPQHF. The CDR3 region has the DNA TGTGCCAGCTCACCGATCCGGGACACCAATCAGCCCCAGCATTTT.